One sample yielded the 22 T cell receptor beta chains listed below, sequenced in a study of cytomegalovirus exposure and HLA in healthy donors. Both 60 Vbeta primers and 13 Jbeta primers went into the PCR. Only in-frame clones appear in the TCRdb table, and some are missing; sequencing was by immunoSEQ multiplex PCR. Of 160,000 or so clones in the sample, around 77% were seen once. The sample comprised PBMCs. The receptors derive from a woman in her 40s in good health and CMV-seronegative.

The rearrangement uses TRBV4-1 and TRBJ2-5, with unresolved D. Trimming pared 1 base from V and 1 base from J, leaving 4 bases between. The CDR3 extends over 13 amino acids. Germline CDR1 is MGHRA and CDR2 is YSYEKL. CDR3 nucleotide sequence: TGCGCCAGCAGCCAAGGTATCCAAGAGACCCAGTACTTC. It yields the protein CASSQGIQETQYF.

This chain links TRBV5-1 with TRBJ2-5; 8 bases are shared with TRBD2. CDR1 is SGHRS, CDR2 YFSETQ, per germline. CDR3 length equals 17 residues. V was pared by 4 bases and J by 4 bases, with 15 bases of the junction left unmatched. CDR3 sequence reads: CASSPIPGPGGGETQYF. CDR3 DNA sequence: TGCGCCAGCAGCCCTATCCCGGGCCCCGGGGGGGGAGAGACCCAGTACTTC.

This sequence joins TRBV6-1 and TRBJ1-1; no clear D gene. The ends were cut back, 6 bases at V and 0 bases at J, with 11 bases in the middle. CDR1 and CDR2 from the germline V gene are MNHNS and SASEGT. The CDR3 consists of 14 residues. The CDR3 DNA reads as TGTGCCAGCAGGGTGGGCAGCCTGAACACTGAAGCTTTCTTT. Translation gives CASRVGSLNTEAFF.

This clone was recorded a few times. This chain connects TRBV30 to TRBJ1-1; D gene unclear. V was clipped by 8 bases and J by 8 bases, with 15 bases between them. The CDR3 loop spans 11 amino acids. Germline CDR1 is GTSNPN and CDR2 is SVGIG (reference sequence). CDR3 coding DNA: TGTGCCGGGCAGAGGGCTAAAGAAGCTTTCTTT. Amino acids: CAGQRAKEAFF.

The V and J genes are TRBV28 and TRBJ2-7; D is possibly TRBD1 (6 bases). This CDR3 comprises 13 residues. Germline V gene lookup returns CDR1 MDHEN and CDR2 SYDVKM. Trimming removed 7 bases at V and 0 bases at J, with 10 bases between. Written as DNA, the CDR3 is TGTGCCAGCATCGAACAGGGCTCCTACGAGCAGTACTTC. It codes for CASIEQGSYEQYF.

CDR3: CASSSTYGGLREVEQYF. CDR3 nucleotides: TGTGCCAGCAGCTCTACATATGGGGGCCTGCGGGAGGTCGAGCAGTACTTC. The chain joins TRBV7-9 to TRBJ2-7; 8 bases are shared with TRBD2. Germline assignment: CDR1 SEHNR and CDR2 FQNEAQ (reference sequence). Trimming at V came to 4 bases and at J to 6 bases, leaving 17 bases not matched to a gene. This CDR3 has 17 residues. The full variable domain, its missing parts supplied by reference TRBV7-9 and TRBJ2-7, is DTGVSQNPRHKITKRGQNVTFRCDPISEHNRLYWYRQTLGQGPEFLTYFQNEAQLEKSRLLSDRFSAERPKGSFSTLEIQRTEQGDSAMYLCASSSTYGGLREVEQYFGPGTRLTVT.

The chain has TRBV2 and TRBJ2-7; D might be TRBD1 (6 bases). There are 14 residues in the CDR3. V was pared by 6 bases and J by 0 bases, with 12 bases between. The V gene's germline CDR1 is SNHLY and CDR2 FYNNEI. The CDR3 DNA is TGTGCCAGCAGGGTGGACAGCTCCTCCTACGAGCAGTACTTC. Protein: CASRVDSSSYEQYF.

In this sample, this clone turned up a few times. The V call is TRBV11-1, the J call TRBJ1-1; D gene unclear. V gave up 1 base and J gave up 8 bases, with 8 bases separating them. This CDR3 is built from 12 residues. Germline V gene sequence: CDR1 SGHAT, CDR2 FQDESV (reference sequence). Written as DNA, the CDR3 is TGTGCCAGCAGCTTAGGCGGGGTGGAAGCTTTCTTT. This codes for CASSLGGVEAFF. Supplemented by reference TRBV11-1 and TRBJ1-1, the full variable domain reads EAEVAQSPRYKITEKSQAVAFWCDPISGHATLYWYRQILGQGPELLVQFQDESVVDDSQLPKDRFSAERLKGVDSTLKIQPAELGDSAMYLCASSLGGVEAFFGQGTRLTVV.

This chain links TRBV6-1 with TRBJ2-1; 12 positions agree with TRBD2. Trimming took 10 bases from V and 5 from J; bases not matched to a gene: 6. This CDR3 is 14 amino acids long. Germline V gives CDR1 MNHNS, CDR2 SASEGT. The CDR3 nucleotides are TGTGCCACCAAGACTAGCGGGAGAGACAATGAGCAGTTCTTC. This encodes CATKTSGRDNEQFF.

This clone was observed a single time. This rearrangement joins TRBV9 to TRBJ1-1; D unclear. The germline V and J ends were trimmed by 4 bases and 5 bases, with 12 bases remaining between them. There are 13 residues in the CDR3. Germline V lookup: CDR1 SGDLS, CDR2 YYNGEE. In nucleotides, the CDR3 is TGTGCCAGCAGCCAAGCGACCCTTACTGAAGCTTTCTTT. Translation: CASSQATLTEAFF.

The chain combines TRBV27 with TRBJ1-2; no clear D. The CDR3 runs 15 residues. Germline assignment: CDR1 MNHEY and CDR2 SMNVEV (reference sequence). The V end was cut by 6 bases, the J end by 4 bases, with 18 bases between. CDR3 coding DNA: TGTGCCAGCAGGCAGGAGGCGGACCGAAGCTATGGCTACACCTTC. As protein: CASRQEADRSYGYTF.

This chain joins TRBV6-1 and TRBJ1-4, with 8 bases aligning to TRBD1. The germline V gene encodes CDR1 MNHNS and CDR2 SASEGT. V dropped 4 bases and J dropped 0; count of bases not matched to a gene: 4. This CDR3 comprises 16 residues. This chain's CDR3 is CASSADRDSTNEKLFF. The CDR3 nucleotides read TGTGCCAGCAGTGCGGACAGGGACTCAACTAATGAAAAACTGTTTTTT.

V usage is TRBV5-4 and J usage is TRBJ2-7, with 8 bases aligning to TRBD2. The CDR3 contains 15 residues. Trimming cost V 6 bases and J 3 bases; bases outside gene matches: 11. Germline CDR1 and CDR2: SGHNT and YYREEE (reference sequence). The CDR3 coding sequence is TGTGCCAGCACCCGGAACGGGGGGGGGAACTACGAGCAGTACTTC. Amino acid sequence: CASTRNGGGNYEQYF.

This clone was counted only a few times. The J gene is TRBJ2-2, the V gene TRBV5-4; D not resolved. CDR3 length equals 14 residues. The V end was cut by 0 bases, the J end by 3 bases, with 6 bases between. Germline loops: CDR1 SGHNT, CDR2 YYREEE (reference sequence). The CDR3: CASSLASDTGELFF. CDR3 coding DNA: TGTGCCAGCAGCTTGGCGAGTGACACCGGGGAGCTGTTTTTT. The variable domain in full, with the rest retrieved from reference TRBV5-4 and TRBJ2-2, is ETGVTQSPTHLIKTRGQQVTLRCSSQSGHNTVSWYQQALGQGPQFIFQYYREEENGRGNFPPRFSGLQFPNYSSELNVNALELDDSALYLCASSLASDTGELFFGEGSRLTVL.

The chain is built from TRBV6-1 and TRBJ2-5, with D tentatively TRBD1 (5 bases). V lost 4 bases, J lost 5 bases, and 8 bases lay in between. CDR1 and CDR2 from the germline V gene are MNHNS and SASEGT. The CDR3 runs 12 residues. CDR3 in DNA: TGTGCCAGCAGTGCCAACAGGGAGACCCAGTACTTC. Encoded protein: CASSANRETQYF.

The chain recombines TRBV7-6 with TRBJ2-2, with 9 bases lining up with TRBD1. V shed 5 bases and J 0 bases; nucleotides not matched to a gene: 7. CDR3 length: 17 residues. Germline CDR1 reads SGHVS; CDR2 reads FNYEAQ. The CDR3 loop is CASSGQGSTPNTGELFF. The CDR3, as DNA: TGTGCCAGCAGCGGACAGGGGTCGACTCCGAACACCGGGGAGCTGTTTTTT.

This clone came up a few times. CDR3 sequence: CASELVGGGADNGYTF. Written as DNA, the CDR3 is TGTGCCAGCGAACTAGTGGGTGGGGGCGCGGACAATGGCTACACCTTC. The chain carries TRBV28 and TRBJ1-2, with a tentative D call TRBD1 (6 bases). V gave up 8 bases and J gave up 6 bases, with 25 bases separating them. In germline, CDR1 is MDHEN, CDR2 SYDVKM. CDR3 length equals 16 residues.

This clone was observed a few times. The J gene is TRBJ2-1, the V gene TRBV7-3; 8 bases are shared with TRBD2. Germline V CDR1 and CDR2: SGHTA, FQGTGA. CDR3 length: 18 amino acids. V was pared by 6 bases and J by 2 bases, with 15 bases of the junction left unmatched. The DNA for the CDR3 is TGTGCCAGCAGTTCTATACCCCAGGTAGCGGGACCCTACAATGAGCAGTTCTTC. Translation: CASSSIPQVAGPYNEQFF.

The chain carries TRBV28 and TRBJ1-3, with TRBD1 identical over 10 bases. This CDR3 contains 15 residues. J gave up 7 bases and V 5 bases, and 8 bases lay outside the gene matches. CDR1 is MDHEN, CDR2 SYDVKM, per germline. The CDR3 sequence: CASSLGQGEPNTIYF. The DNA for the CDR3 is TGTGCCAGCAGTCTCGGACAGGGGGAACCGAACACCATATATTTT.

This clone was counted only a few times. V usage is TRBV27 and J usage is TRBJ2-1, with 8 bases lining up with TRBD2. V shed 0 bases and J 8 bases; nucleotides not matched to a gene: 15. This CDR3 contains 18 residues. Germline V gene lookup returns CDR1 MNHEY and CDR2 SMNVEV (reference sequence). The CDR3 coding sequence is TGTGCCAGCAGTTTATCGATGCCGGGGACTAGTAAGGGGGATGAGCAGTTCTTC. Protein sequence: CASSLSMPGTSKGDEQFF.

V and J are TRBV5-1 and TRBJ1-2; TRBD1 matches at 8 bases. The CDR3 totals 14 residues. Germline V gene lookup returns CDR1 SGHRS and CDR2 YFSETQ. V gave up 2 bases and J gave up 4 bases; unmatched junction bases: 4. For the CDR3, the DNA is TGCGCCAGCAGCTTACCACAGGGGGGCTATGGCTACACCTTC. Translating it yields CASSLPQGGYGYTF.

The gene calls are TRBV19 and TRBJ1-5, with 9 bases that match TRBD1. CDR1 is LNHDA, CDR2 SQIVND, per germline (reference sequence). V lost 5 bases to trimming and J lost 2 bases; unmatched junction nucleotides: 10. The CDR3 length is 17 residues. CDR3 DNA: TGTGCCAGTAGTCGGGACAGGGCACTATATGGCAATCAGCCCCAGCATTTT. Protein sequence: CASSRDRALYGNQPQHF.